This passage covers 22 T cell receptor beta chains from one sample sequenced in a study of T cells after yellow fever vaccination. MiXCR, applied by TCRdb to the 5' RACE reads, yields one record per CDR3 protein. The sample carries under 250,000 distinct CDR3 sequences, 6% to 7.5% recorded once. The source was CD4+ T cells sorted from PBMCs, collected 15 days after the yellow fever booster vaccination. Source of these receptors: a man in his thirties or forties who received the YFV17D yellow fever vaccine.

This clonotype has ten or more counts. The CDR3 spells CASSQSPQGRATDNSPLHF. CDR3 nucleotides: TGCGCCAGCAGTCAATCCCCCCAGGGCAGGGCGACAGATAATTCACCCCTCCACTTT. V usage is TRBV23-1 and J usage is TRBJ1-6; D is possibly TRBD1 (5 bases). TRBV23-1 is reported as an ORF; its role is uncertain. The CDR3 runs 19 residues. V was pared by 0 bases and J by 5 bases, with 20 bases between.

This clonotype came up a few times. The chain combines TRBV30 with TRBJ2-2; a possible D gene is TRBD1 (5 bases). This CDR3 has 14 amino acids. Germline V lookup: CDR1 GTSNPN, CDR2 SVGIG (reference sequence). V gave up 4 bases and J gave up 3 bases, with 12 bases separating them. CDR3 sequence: CAWKQGVYTGELFF. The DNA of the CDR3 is TGTGCCTGGAAGCAGGGCGTTTACACCGGGGAGCTGTTTTTT.

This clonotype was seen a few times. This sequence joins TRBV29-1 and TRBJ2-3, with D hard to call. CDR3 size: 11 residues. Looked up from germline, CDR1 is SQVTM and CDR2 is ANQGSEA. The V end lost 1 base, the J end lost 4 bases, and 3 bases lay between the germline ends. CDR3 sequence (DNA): TGCAGCGTTGAAGGGCCAGATACGCAGTATTTT. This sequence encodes CSVEGPDTQYF.

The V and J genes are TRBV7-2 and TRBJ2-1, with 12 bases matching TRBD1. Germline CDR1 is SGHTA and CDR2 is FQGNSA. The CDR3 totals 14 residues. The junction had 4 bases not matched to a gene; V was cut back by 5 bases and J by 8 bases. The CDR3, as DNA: TGTGCCAGCAGCCGGGACAGGGGGCGAGATGAGCAGTTCTTC. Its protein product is CASSRDRGRDEQFF.

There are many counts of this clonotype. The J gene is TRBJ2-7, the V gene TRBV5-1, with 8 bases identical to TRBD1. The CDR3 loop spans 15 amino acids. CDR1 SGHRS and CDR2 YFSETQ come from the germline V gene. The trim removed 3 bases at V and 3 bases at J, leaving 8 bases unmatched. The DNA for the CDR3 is TGCGCCAGCAGCTCCCGGGGACAGGCCTTCTACGAGCAGTACTTC. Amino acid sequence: CASSSRGQAFYEQYF. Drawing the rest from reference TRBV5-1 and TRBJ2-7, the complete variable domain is KAGVTQTPRYLIKTRGQQVTLSCSPISGHRSVSWYQQTPGQGLQFLFEYFSETQRNKGNFPGRFSGRQFSNSRSEMNVSTLELGDSALYLCASSSRGQAFYEQYFGPGTRLTVT.

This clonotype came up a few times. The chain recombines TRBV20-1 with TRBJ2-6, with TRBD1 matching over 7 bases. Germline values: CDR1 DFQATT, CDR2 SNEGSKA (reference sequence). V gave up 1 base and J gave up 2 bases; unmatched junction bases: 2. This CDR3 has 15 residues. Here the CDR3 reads CSARAGTAGANVLTF. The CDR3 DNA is TGCAGTGCTAGAGCCGGGACAGCTGGGGCCAACGTCCTGACTTTC.

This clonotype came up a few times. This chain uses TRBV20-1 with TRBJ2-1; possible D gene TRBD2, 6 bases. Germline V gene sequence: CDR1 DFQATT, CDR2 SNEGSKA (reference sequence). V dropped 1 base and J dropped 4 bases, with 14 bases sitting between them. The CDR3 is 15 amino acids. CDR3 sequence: CSARGRLVAYNEQFF. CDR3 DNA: TGCAGTGCTAGAGGGAGACTAGTGGCATACAATGAGCAGTTCTTC.

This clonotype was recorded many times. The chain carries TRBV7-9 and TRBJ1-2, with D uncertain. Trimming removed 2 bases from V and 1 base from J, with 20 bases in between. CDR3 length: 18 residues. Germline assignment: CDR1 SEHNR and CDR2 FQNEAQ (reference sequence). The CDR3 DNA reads TGTGCCAGCAGCTTAACGGGAGGCGGCAGGTCCATTAACTATGGCTACACCTTC. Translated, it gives CASSLTGGGRSINYGYTF.

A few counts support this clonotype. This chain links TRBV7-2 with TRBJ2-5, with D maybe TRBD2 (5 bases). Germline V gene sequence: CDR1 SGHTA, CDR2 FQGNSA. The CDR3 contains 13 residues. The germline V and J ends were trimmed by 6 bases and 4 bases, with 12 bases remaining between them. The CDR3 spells CASRRTQGETQYF. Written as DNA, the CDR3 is TGTGCCAGCAGGCGGACTCAAGGAGAGACCCAGTACTTC. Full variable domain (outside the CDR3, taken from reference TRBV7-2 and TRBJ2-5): GAGVSQSPSNKVTEKGKDVELRCDPISGHTALYWYRQSLGQGLEFLIYFQGNSAPDKSGLPSDRFSAERTGGSVSTLTIQRTQQEDSAVYLCASRRTQGETQYFGPGTRLLVL.

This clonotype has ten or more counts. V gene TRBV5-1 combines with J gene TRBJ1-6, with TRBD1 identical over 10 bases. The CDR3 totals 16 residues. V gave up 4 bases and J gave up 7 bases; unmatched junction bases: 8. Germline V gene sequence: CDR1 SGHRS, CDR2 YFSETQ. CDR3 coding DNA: TGCGCCAGCAGCCAAGAGGGACAGGGGAGGAATTCACCCCTCCACTTT. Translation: CASSQEGQGRNSPLHF.

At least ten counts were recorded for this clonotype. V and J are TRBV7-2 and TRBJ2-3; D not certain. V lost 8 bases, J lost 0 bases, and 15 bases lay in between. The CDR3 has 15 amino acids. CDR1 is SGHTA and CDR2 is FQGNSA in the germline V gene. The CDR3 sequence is CASPQVGGSTDTQYF. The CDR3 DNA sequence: TGTGCCAGCCCCCAAGTCGGCGGAAGCACAGATACGCAGTATTTT.

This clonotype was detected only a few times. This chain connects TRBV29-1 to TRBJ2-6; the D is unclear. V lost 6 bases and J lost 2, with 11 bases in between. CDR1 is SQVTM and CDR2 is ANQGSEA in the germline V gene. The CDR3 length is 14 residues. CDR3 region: CSVHARPGANVLTF. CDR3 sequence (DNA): TGCAGCGTCCATGCTAGGCCTGGGGCCAACGTCCTGACTTTC.

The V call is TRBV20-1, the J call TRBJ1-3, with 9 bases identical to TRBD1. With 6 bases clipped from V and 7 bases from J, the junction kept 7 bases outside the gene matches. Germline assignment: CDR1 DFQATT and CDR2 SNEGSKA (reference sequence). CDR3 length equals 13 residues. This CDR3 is CSARQGEENTIYF. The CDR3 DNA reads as TGCAGTGCCAGACAGGGGGAAGAGAACACCATATATTTT.

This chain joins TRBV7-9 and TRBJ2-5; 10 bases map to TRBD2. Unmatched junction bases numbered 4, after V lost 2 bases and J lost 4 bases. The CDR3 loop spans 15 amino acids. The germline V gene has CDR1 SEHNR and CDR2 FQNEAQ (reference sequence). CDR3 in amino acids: CASSLPSGSSETQYF. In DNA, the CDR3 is TGTGCCAGCAGCTTACCTAGCGGGAGCTCAGAGACCCAGTACTTC.

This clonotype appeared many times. The CDR3 loop reads CSAKTGGPYEQYF. The DNA for the CDR3 is TGCAGTGCTAAAACAGGGGGCCCCTACGAGCAGTACTTC. This chain connects TRBV20-1 to TRBJ2-7; 9 nucleotides align to TRBD1. Germline-derived CDR1 and CDR2 are DFQATT and SNEGSKA (reference sequence). With V trimmed by 4 bases and J by 2 bases, 3 bases remained unmatched. CDR3 length equals 13 residues.

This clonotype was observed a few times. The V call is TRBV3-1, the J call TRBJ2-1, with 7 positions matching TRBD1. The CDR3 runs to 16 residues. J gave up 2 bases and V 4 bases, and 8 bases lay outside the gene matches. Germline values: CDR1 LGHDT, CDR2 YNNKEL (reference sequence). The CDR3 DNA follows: TGTGCCAGCAGCCCGCAGGGGGTAAGGACCTACAATGAGCAGTTCTTC. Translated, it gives CASSPQGVRTYNEQFF.

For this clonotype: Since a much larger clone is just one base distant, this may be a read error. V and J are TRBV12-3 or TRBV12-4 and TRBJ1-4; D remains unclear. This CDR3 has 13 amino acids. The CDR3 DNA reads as TGTGCCAGCAGTCCCGGGGTGGGAGAAAAACGGTTTTTT. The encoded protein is CASSPGVGEKRFF.

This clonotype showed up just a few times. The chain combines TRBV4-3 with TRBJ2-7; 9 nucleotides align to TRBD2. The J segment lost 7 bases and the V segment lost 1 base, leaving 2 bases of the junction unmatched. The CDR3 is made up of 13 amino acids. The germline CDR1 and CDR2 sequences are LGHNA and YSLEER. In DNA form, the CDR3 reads TGCGCCAGCAGCCAAGGCGGGGGGGGAGAGCAGTACTTC. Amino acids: CASSQGGGGEQYF.

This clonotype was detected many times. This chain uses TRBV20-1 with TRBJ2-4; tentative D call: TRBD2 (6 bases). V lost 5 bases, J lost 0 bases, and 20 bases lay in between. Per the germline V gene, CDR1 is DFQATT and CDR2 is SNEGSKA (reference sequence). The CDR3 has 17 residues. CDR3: CSAPDPRERGAKNIQYF. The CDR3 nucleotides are TGCAGTGCTCCTGACCCCCGGGAGCGCGGAGCCAAAAACATTCAGTACTTC.

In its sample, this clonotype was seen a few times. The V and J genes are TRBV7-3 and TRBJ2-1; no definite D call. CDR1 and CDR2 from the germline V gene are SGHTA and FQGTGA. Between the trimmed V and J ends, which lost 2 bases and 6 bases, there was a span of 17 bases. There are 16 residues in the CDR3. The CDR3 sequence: CASSLSSSSSLNEQFF. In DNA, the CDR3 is TGTGCCAGCAGCTTATCTTCGTCTTCCAGCCTCAATGAGCAGTTCTTC.

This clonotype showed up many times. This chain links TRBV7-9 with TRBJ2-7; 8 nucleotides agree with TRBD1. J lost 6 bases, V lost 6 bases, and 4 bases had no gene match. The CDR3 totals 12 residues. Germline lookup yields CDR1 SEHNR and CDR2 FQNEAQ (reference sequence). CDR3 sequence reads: CASSFDRGEQYF. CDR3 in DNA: TGTGCCAGCAGTTTCGACAGGGGCGAGCAGTACTTC.

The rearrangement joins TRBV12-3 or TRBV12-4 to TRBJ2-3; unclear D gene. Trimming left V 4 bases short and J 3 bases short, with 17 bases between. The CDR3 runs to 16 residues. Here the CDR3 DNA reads TGTGCCAGCAGTTCCCTTCCGGATGGTGTAACAGATACGCAGTATTTT. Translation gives CASSSLPDGVTDTQYF.